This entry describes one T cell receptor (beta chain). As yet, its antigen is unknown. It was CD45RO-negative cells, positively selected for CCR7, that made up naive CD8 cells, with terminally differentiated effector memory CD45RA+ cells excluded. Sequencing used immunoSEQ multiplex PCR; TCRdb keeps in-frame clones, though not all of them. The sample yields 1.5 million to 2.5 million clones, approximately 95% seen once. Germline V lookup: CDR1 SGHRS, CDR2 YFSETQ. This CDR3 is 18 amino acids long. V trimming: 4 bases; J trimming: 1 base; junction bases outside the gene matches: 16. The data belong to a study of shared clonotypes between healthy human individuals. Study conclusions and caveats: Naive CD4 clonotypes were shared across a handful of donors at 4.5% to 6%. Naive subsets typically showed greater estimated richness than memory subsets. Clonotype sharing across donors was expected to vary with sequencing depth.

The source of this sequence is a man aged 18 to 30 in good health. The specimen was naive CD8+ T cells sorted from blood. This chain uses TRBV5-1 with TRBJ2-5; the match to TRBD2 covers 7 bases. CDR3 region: CASSLGVGGPSPQETQYF. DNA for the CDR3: TGCGCCAGCAGCCTTGGGGTGGGAGGGCCCTCCCCCCAAGAGACCCAGTACTTC.